The 24 T cell receptor beta chains given below trace back to one sample, sequenced in a study of shared clonotypes between healthy human individuals. Sequenced by immunoSEQ multiplex PCR; TCRdb stores in-frame clones only, minus some. The sample lists hundreds of thousands of clones; about 76% were seen once. The source material was PBMCs. The receptors here all came from a woman aged 35 to 49 in good health. Some clones in this sample may be carry-over from other donors' samples.

The V call is TRBV27, the J call TRBJ2-7; no reliable D call. CDR1 is MNHEY and CDR2 is SMNVEV in the germline V gene (reference sequence). The CDR3 is 14 amino acids. The V end was cut by 5 bases, the J end by 5 bases, with 16 bases between. CDR3 DNA sequence: TGTGCCAGCAGTCCAGGACCACGGCCCCACGAGCAGTACTTC. Translating gives CASSPGPRPHEQYF.

V usage is TRBV4-2 and J usage is TRBJ2-1; D call uncertain. V lost 2 bases, J lost 8 bases, and 19 bases lay in between. This CDR3 comprises 16 residues. CDR1 and CDR2 (germline): LGHNA, YNFKEQ. Here the CDR3 DNA reads TGTGCCAGCAGCCAAACCCAGGTGGCCAGGTACTATGAGCAGTTCTTC. Amino acids: CASSQTQVARYYEQFF.

The chain recombines TRBV23-1 with TRBJ2-7; 9 bases agree with TRBD2. Being an ORF, TRBV23-1 has a function that is uncertain. The CDR3 sequence is 15 residues long. With V trimmed by 2 bases and J by 5 bases, 7 bases remained unmatched. CDR3: CASSQAREGGHEQYF. The DNA of the CDR3 is TGCGCCAGCAGTCAAGCGCGGGAGGGCGGCCACGAGCAGTACTTC.

This clone was recorded many times. CDR3: CASRPIYTNPPTTEAFF. The CDR3 bases are TGTGCCAGCAGGCCAATTTATACTAATCCCCCTACCACTGAAGCTTTCTTT. The rearrangement joins TRBV28 to TRBJ1-1; D is unresolved. V lost 6 bases, J lost 4 bases, and 24 bases lay in between. CDR1 is MDHEN and CDR2 is SYDVKM in the germline V gene. This CDR3 is 17 amino acids long.

The chain joins TRBV11-2 to TRBJ2-1; TRBD1 matches 9 bases. The CDR3 has 15 amino acids. From germline, CDR1 is SGHAT and CDR2 FQNNGV. V lost 5 bases, J lost 6 bases, and 8 bases stayed unmatched. This CDR3 is CASSQDRGSFNEQFF. The CDR3 coding sequence is TGTGCCAGCAGCCAAGACAGGGGGTCTTTCAATGAGCAGTTCTTC.

This chain joins TRBV7-9 and TRBJ2-1; 11 positions match TRBD2. From germline, CDR1 is SEHNR and CDR2 FQNEAQ (reference sequence). With 7 bases clipped from V and 4 bases from J, the junction kept 6 bases outside the gene matches. This CDR3 has 15 residues. CDR3 bases: TGTGCCAGCAAAAAGACTAGCGGGATGTACAATGAGCAGTTCTTC. Amino acids: CASKKTSGMYNEQFF.

The chain links TRBV15 to TRBJ2-3; possibly TRBD1 for D (6 bases). V was cut by 3 bases and J by 4 bases, with 8 bases left in between. Germline V gene lookup returns CDR1 LNHNV and CDR2 YYDKDF (reference sequence). This CDR3 comprises 13 residues. CDR3 coding DNA: TGTGCCACCAGCAGTGACAGGTCAGATACGCAGTATTTT. Translation gives CATSSDRSDTQYF. Complete variable domain (other parts from reference TRBV15 and TRBJ2-3): DAMVIQNPRYQVTQFGKPVTLSCSQTLNHNVMYWYQQKSSQAPKLLFHYYDKDFNNEADTPDNFQSRRPNTSFCFLDIRSPGLGDTAMYLCATSSDRSDTQYFGPGTRLTVL.

V is TRBV7-3 and J is TRBJ2-7; D uncertain. CDR1 is SGHTA and CDR2 is FQGTGA in the germline V gene. The CDR3 runs to 14 residues. The V end was cut by 1 base, the J end by 1 base, with 8 bases between. The CDR3 coding sequence is TGTGCCAGCAGCTTAAACCCAGGTTCCTACGAGCAGTACTTC. This gives the protein CASSLNPGSYEQYF.

The chain employs TRBV19 and TRBJ1-5; a possible D gene is TRBD1 (6 bases). V lost 5 bases and J 0 bases, leaving 14 bases between the germline ends. The CDR3 loop spans 16 amino acids. Germline V gene sequence: CDR1 LNHDA, CDR2 SQIVND (reference sequence). The CDR3 DNA reads TGTGCCAGTAGTCCATTGACAGGAGATAGCAATCAGCCCCAGCATTTT. Its translation: CASSPLTGDSNQPQHF.

This clone showed up just a few times. V is TRBV7-9 and J is TRBJ2-1; D possibly corresponds to TRBD1 (7 bases). This CDR3 spans 19 amino acids. Germline V gene data show CDR1 as SEHNR and CDR2 as FQNEAQ (reference sequence). V gave up 3 bases and J gave up 4 bases, with 25 bases separating them. The CDR3, as DNA: TGTGCCAGCAGCTTGACTAGACAGGGCGGTAGGAAAGGGTACAATGAGCAGTTCTTC. Protein sequence: CASSLTRQGGRKGYNEQFF.

V is TRBV2 and J is TRBJ1-1; TRBD1 matches at 7 bases. In germline, CDR1 is SNHLY, CDR2 FYNNEI. Trimming removed 2 bases from V and 3 bases from J; junction bases left unmatched: 3. The CDR3 runs to 14 residues. The CDR3 loop is CASSEQGEYTEAFF. The DNA for the CDR3 is TGTGCCAGCAGTGAACAGGGGGAATACACTGAAGCTTTCTTT.

This chain connects TRBV28 to TRBJ1-1; no firm D call. Germline V gene sequence: CDR1 MDHEN, CDR2 SYDVKM. The CDR3 is made up of 13 amino acids. The ends were cut back, 4 bases at V and 5 bases at J, with 11 bases in the middle. The CDR3 loop is CASSYKGWTEAFF. DNA of the CDR3: TGTGCCAGCAGTTATAAGGGTTGGACTGAAGCTTTCTTT.

This clone was counted between two and nine times. The chain couples TRBV2 to TRBJ2-3; TRBD2 is a possible D gene (5 bases). Trimming stripped 5 bases from V and 5 bases from J, with 14 bases between. The CDR3 totals 14 residues. CDR1 is SNHLY, CDR2 FYNNEI, per germline. In nucleotides, the CDR3 is TGTGCCAGCAGTAAGGTCCTTGAGGGAGATACGCAGTATTTT. Translating gives CASSKVLEGDTQYF. The whole variable domain, filled in from reference TRBV2 and TRBJ2-3, reads EPEVTQTPSHQVTQMGQEVILRCVPISNHLYFYWYRQILGQKVEFLVSFYNNEISEKSEIFDDQFSVERPDGSNFTLKIRSTKLEDSAMYFCASSKVLEGDTQYFGPGTRLTVL.

The sample holds one count of this clone. The gene calls are TRBV18 and TRBJ2-4, with a possible D match to TRBD2 (7 bases). Between the trimmed V and J ends, which lost 1 base and 6 bases, there was a span of 13 bases. Germline values: CDR1 KGHSH, CDR2 LQKENI. The CDR3 spans 15 residues. The CDR3: CASSPQQGGGNIQYF. The CDR3 DNA is TGTGCCAGCTCACCACAACAGGGCGGGGGAAACATTCAGTACTTC.

This sequence joins TRBV10-1 and TRBJ1-4; D unresolved. Per germline, CDR1 WNHNN and CDR2 SYGVQD (reference sequence). CDR3 length equals 12 residues. Trimming stripped 11 bases from V and 0 bases from J, with 7 bases between. CDR3 residues: CARSATNEKLFF. In nucleotides, the CDR3 is TGCGCCCGGAGCGCAACTAATGAAAAACTGTTTTTT.

The J gene is TRBJ2-1, the V gene TRBV12-1; no DNA check was done on the table's D call, TRBD2. TRBV12-1 has pseudogene status. This CDR3 has 15 residues. CDR3 residues: CASSCSGASVGEQFF. CDR3 DNA: TGTGCCAGCAGCTGTAGCGGGGCCTCCGTGGGAGAGCAGTTCTTC.

The count of this clone is one. The genes are TRBV2 and TRBJ1-5; D is ambiguous. Between the trimmed V and J ends, which lost 6 bases and 2 bases, there was a span of 14 bases. CDR1 is SNHLY, CDR2 FYNNEI, per germline. This CDR3 is built from 15 residues. Here the CDR3 reads CASRAQPGGNQPQHF. DNA of the CDR3: TGTGCCAGCAGGGCCCAGCCGGGCGGCAATCAGCCCCAGCATTTT.

The chain uses TRBV5-1 and TRBJ2-7, with TRBD2 matching over 10 bases. The V gene's germline CDR1 is SGHRS and CDR2 YFSETQ. V lost 4 bases and J lost 2; bases outside the gene matches: 3. The CDR3 loop spans 14 amino acids. CDR3 amino acids: CASSGGLATYEQYF. CDR3 bases: TGCGCCAGCAGCGGGGGACTAGCGACCTACGAGCAGTACTTC.

The chain joins TRBV28 to TRBJ1-4; 7 nucleotides align to TRBD1. With 5 bases clipped from V and 8 bases from J, the junction kept 14 bases outside the gene matches. Germline-derived CDR1 and CDR2 are MDHEN and SYDVKM. The CDR3 runs 16 residues. The CDR3 nucleotides read TGTGCCAGCAGTAATAGACAGGGCGCCATGTGGGAAAAACTGTTTTTT. Protein sequence: CASSNRQGAMWEKLFF.

The V call is TRBV28, the J call TRBJ2-3; possibly TRBD1 or TRBD2 for D (5 bases each). CDR3 length equals 15 residues. The germline gives CDR1 MDHEN, CDR2 SYDVKM. Trimming pared 2 bases from V and 0 bases from J, leaving 9 bases between. The CDR3 sequence is CASSLTGRSTDTQYF. DNA of the CDR3: TGTGCCAGCAGTTTAACGGGACGCAGCACAGATACGCAGTATTTT.

V is TRBV7-2 and J is TRBJ2-3; D gene uncertain. The V gene lost 7 bases and the J gene lost 2 bases, with 13 bases spanning the gap. CDR1 and CDR2 (germline): SGHTA, FQGNSA. The CDR3 extends over 14 amino acids. As DNA, the CDR3 is TGTGCCAGCATTAGATCCACCAACACAGATACGCAGTATTTT. It yields the protein CASIRSTNTDTQYF.

J is TRBJ1-2 and V is TRBV2; 7 bases align to TRBD1. The germline CDR1 and CDR2 sequences are SNHLY and FYNNEI. J lost 0 bases, V lost 8 bases, and 9 bases had no gene match. The CDR3 is 15 residues long. The CDR3 here is CASRQGSLTNYGYTF. CDR3 in DNA: TGTGCCAGCCGACAGGGATCCCTTACTAACTATGGCTACACCTTC.

The gene calls are TRBV21-1 and TRBJ2-1; no DNA check was done on the table's D call, TRBD2. TRBV21-1 is designated a pseudogene. The CDR3 extends over 17 amino acids. The CDR3 spells CASGTSGSPSSYNEQFF. As DNA, the CDR3 is TGTGCCAGCGGGACTAGCGGGAGTCCAAGCTCCTACAATGAGCAGTTCTTC.

The chain's CDR3 is CASSPGRGDYEQYF. CDR3 DNA: TGTGCCAGCAGCCCAGGCCGCGGGGACTACGAGCAGTACTTC. The gene calls are TRBV9 and TRBJ2-7; a weak D match, TRBD2 (6 bases). Per germline, CDR1 SGDLS and CDR2 YYNGEE. Trimming removed 4 bases at V and 3 bases at J, with 14 bases between. The CDR3 has 14 residues.